This T cell receptor (beta chain) was documented in a study of shared clonotypes between healthy human individuals (dated by TCRdb to 2020 to 2021). Turning to the overall study: Two women and three men aged 18 to 49 years were included in the cohort. For each donor, three plates each were used for CD4 naive and CD4 memory, two plates were used for CD8 naive, and one plate was used for CD8 memory. Blood TCR repertoires of about 5 healthy adults were deeply sequenced to estimate repertoire size and the extent of clonotype sharing between individuals. Different laboratories and diverse techniques were used to prepare libraries and sequence TCR repertoires, to increase sequencing depth and limit assay-specific biases. Each donor's leukapheresis produced roughly between roughly 0.9 and 9 billion PBMCs. General findings and caveats noted by the study authors: Compared with non-shared clonotypes, the clonotypes found in all four sorted-subset donors had higher generation probabilities. Because the study included only a small number of donors, the genetic and exposure-history diversity represented was limited. Even with the large sequencing depth, rarefaction of the sorted-subset datasets indicated that sequencing was incomplete. Only blood was sampled, and tissue TCR repertoires likely differ from those in blood. Larger estimated clonotype richness was generally found for naive subsets than for memory subsets. When four donors were compared, the shared fraction of clonotypes was around 5.1% for naive CD4, over 3% for naive CD8, more than 2% for memory CD4, and 0.35% to 0.4% for memory CD8. Based on pairwise subsampling, the degree of clonotype sharing among donors was expected to be affected by sequencing depth.

TCR CDR3 regions were amplified from genomic DNA by multiplex PCR using the deep immunoSEQ assay. Genomic DNA extracted from each cell subset was distributed evenly over all wells of several immunoSEQ 96-well plates, and each plate served as one replicate. For sorted subsets, each replicate PCR was loaded with 200 to 250 ng genomic DNA, equivalent to 25,000 to 35,000 T cell genomes. Purified libraries were quantified with a Qubit 3.0 fluorometer, sized on a Bioanalyzer 2100, and re-quantified with the KAPA Library Quantification kit. Every immunoSEQ 96-well plate was sequenced on a dedicated single-read 150-cycle Illumina NextSeq 550 flow cell. From the authors' description of their analysis: Because only junctional sequences without quality scores were contained in the immunoSEQ output, filtering matching that applied to full-length reads could not be performed. To assign V/J genes and CDR3, sequences were annotated against IMGT germline references using PyIR, a Python wrapper for IgBLAST v1.9. Any read was removed if the V/J assignment was weak (E-value above 1e-6), the CDR3 was missing, or the read contained stop codons, out-of-frame junctions, or ambiguous translated residues. V3J clonotypes were defined as sequences sharing the same inferred V gene, J gene, and CDR3 amino acid sequence. The percentage overlap between two repertoires was calculated by dividing the number of shared unique clonotypes by the size of the smaller repertoire. Repertoire richness was assessed with RTK rarefaction, the Chao1 estimator, and Recon v2.1 estimates of unobserved clonotypes. For all TCRbeta clonotypes obtained by the gDNA method from a few donors, generation probabilities were computed with OLGA. The immuneACCESS repertoire file appears here via TCRdb, limited to in-frame rearrangements. These files lack a portion of the clones; in checked studies, under half of the deficit traces to unresolved V genes, and the cause of the others is not known. Clonal size and the V and J genes are those of that table, whereas D and trimming came from the DNA. The sample table records approximately 1,500,000 clones; 95% to 99% of these occur just once. 0.45% of the sample is in the top ten clones.

As to this clone: Its antigen is still unknown. The input lacks base qualities; no much larger clone sits a single base away.

Trimming accounts for 3 bases at V and 3 bases at J, while the number of junction bases matched to no gene is 3. The CDR3 measures 15 amino acids from cysteine to phenylalanine. The entry retains the CDR3 DNA only, 45 bases that are in frame from base 1. From the germline V gene, CDR1 is MDHEN and CDR2 is SYDVKM. The donors were healthy, HIV-negative adults with no recently reported acute infections or vaccinations. All donors were Caucasian adults living in Nashville, Tennessee, USA. Magnetic negative selection was used to enrich CD4+ T cells, after which naive cells were positively selected on CD45RA and the negative fraction became the memory subset. After blood collection by leukapheresis, PBMCs were isolated using Ficoll-Histopaque density gradient centrifugation and then cryopreserved in the vapor phase of liquid nitrogen. Purity and quantity of every magnetically sorted T cell population were checked by analytical flow cytometry. From each sorted fraction, genomic DNA was isolated and quantified by UV absorbance on a Nanodrop 2000c.

Recombination linked TRBV28 to TRBJ1-4; 8 middle bases align to TRBD1. The sequencing sample was made of naive CD4+ T cells sorted from blood. The cell subset or site label, read with the paper, signifies: CD45RA+ positively selected. This clonotype was sampled from a man aged 25-40 years in good health. CDR3 loop: CASSFPTGANEKLFF. In nucleotides, the sequence is TGTGCCAGCAGTTTCCCGACAGGGGCTAATGAAAAACTGTTTTTT.